The clone carrying this TCR beta chain was recorded a few times. The repertoire was sequenced with immunoSEQ multiplex PCR; TCRdb's copy has only in-frame clones and lacks some. The sample has about 200,000 clones; 88% are singletons. This specimen belongs to a study of blood T cell repertoires in COVID-19. The CDR3 loop spans 16 amino acids. Trimming removed 0 bases at V and 6 bases at J, with 14 bases between. Per germline, CDR1 KGHDR and CDR2 SFDVKD. The chain joins TRBV24-1 to TRBJ1-5; the D is unclear. The specimen sequenced was peripheral blood. The receptor was isolated from a man aged 40-50 years with active or convalescent COVID-19. The CDR3 DNA sequence: TGTGCCACCAGTGATTTGCGCGGCGGGGATAGTCAGCCCCAGCATTTT. Translated, it gives CATSDLRGGDSQPQHF.